Listed below are T cell receptor beta chains from one sample, sequenced in a study of T-cell reconstitution after alpha-beta-depleted transplantation in children. MiXCR, applied by TCRdb to the PCR reads, yields one record per CDR3 protein. The sample has 750,000 to 950,000 distinct CDR3 sequences, 15% to 20% seen once. The sequencing used PBMCs, mostly from graft donor cells, collected 360 days after TCRalphabeta/CD19-depleted stem cell transplant. Receptors originate from a male patient aged 5 to 17 who had a stem cell transplant for acute lymphoblastic leukemia, so the T cells may come from the graft donor. Each CDR3 is given with its conserved first and last residue. A D gene is named only where the DNA matches it firmly. The size field is filled for only some rows; it gives once, few, many or a size class.

many TRBJ2-3 TRBV10-3 - CAISEWSLSTDTQYF TGTGCCATCAGTGAGTGGTCCCTTAGCACAGATACGCAGTATTTT
few TRBJ1-1 TRBV29-1 TRBD1 CSVDPRGLNTEAFF TGCAGCGTTGACCCCAGGGGGTTGAACACTGAAGCTTTCTTT
few TRBJ2-5 TRBV18 - CASSPFSQETQYF TGTGCCAGCTCACCATTCTCACAAGAGACCCAGTACTTC
- TRBJ2-2 TRBV5-1 TRBD1 CASSSRQGAWNTGELFF TGCGCCAGCAGCTCTCGACAGGGGGCATGGAACACCGGGGAGCTGTTTTTT
few TRBJ1-6 TRBV6-2/TRBV6-3 - CASSSAGGAYNSPLHF TGTGCCAGCAGTTCCGCGGGAGGCGCGTATAATTCACCCCTCCACTTT
- TRBJ2-3 TRBV4-2 TRBD2 CASSRGVRRASGGSTDTQYF TGTGCCAGCAGCCGCGGGGTCCGGCGGGCAAGCGGGGGGAGCACAGATACGCAGTATTTT
few TRBJ1-2 TRBV5-1 - CASSLGQPVNYGYTF TGCGCCAGCAGCTTGGGGCAGCCGGTAAACTATGGCTACACCTTC
few TRBJ2-7 TRBV9 - CASSVGSRGASYEQYF TGTGCCAGCAGCGTAGGGTCCCGGGGAGCCTCCTACGAGCAGTACTTC
- TRBJ2-1 TRBV11-2 - CASSLIGANEQFF TGTGCCAGCAGCTTGATCGGGGCCAATGAGCAGTTCTTC
many TRBJ2-3 TRBV29-1 - CSVEAFYSTDTQYF TGCAGCGTTGAGGCGTTCTATAGCACAGATACGCAGTATTTT
few TRBJ1-2 TRBV5-5 - CASSLGRGQGFYGYTF TGTGCCAGCAGCTTGGGGCGGGGGCAGGGGTTTTATGGCTACACCTTC
few TRBJ2-5 TRBV5-1 - CASSLAGTGNQETQYF TGCGCCAGCAGCTTGGCGGGCACAGGGAACCAAGAGACCCAGTACTTC
few TRBJ1-4 TRBV12-3/TRBV12-4 - CAAGVANEKLFF TGTGCCGCGGGGGTGGCTAATGAAAAACTGTTTTTT
- TRBJ2-2 TRBV7-7 - CASSLAPTGNTGELFF TGTGCCAGCAGCTTAGCGCCGACAGGGAACACCGGGGAGCTGTTTTTT
many TRBJ2-1 TRBV29-1 - CSVERATPNF TGCAGCGTTGAGAGGGCGACACCGAACTTC
few TRBJ2-3 TRBV7-8 - CASSFGWTDTQYF TGTGCCAGCAGCTTTGGGTGGACAGATACGCAGTATTTT
- TRBJ2-1 TRBV5-6 - CASSQVGADNEQFF TGTGCCAGCAGCCAGGTGGGGGCGGACAATGAGCAGTTCTTC
- TRBJ2-6 TRBV18 - CASSGQLSGANVLTF TGTGCCAGCTCAGGACAGCTTTCTGGGGCCAACGTCCTGACTTTC
- TRBJ2-3 TRBV6-5 TRBD2 CASSYKRGSYTQYF TGTGCCAGCAGTTACAAGCGGGGGAGTTATACGCAGTATTTT
few TRBJ2-3 TRBV6-5 - CASSSGSTGIHLTDTQYF TGTGCCAGCAGTTCAGGATCCACAGGGATCCACCTCACAGATACGCAGTATTTT
- TRBJ2-7 TRBV6-5 - CASGIYEQYF TGTGCCAGCGGCATCTACGAGCAGTACTTC
- TRBJ1-1 TRBV7-3 - CASSPGGLSIGAFF TGTGCCAGCAGCCCGGGTGGCTTGTCCATTGGAGCTTTCTTT